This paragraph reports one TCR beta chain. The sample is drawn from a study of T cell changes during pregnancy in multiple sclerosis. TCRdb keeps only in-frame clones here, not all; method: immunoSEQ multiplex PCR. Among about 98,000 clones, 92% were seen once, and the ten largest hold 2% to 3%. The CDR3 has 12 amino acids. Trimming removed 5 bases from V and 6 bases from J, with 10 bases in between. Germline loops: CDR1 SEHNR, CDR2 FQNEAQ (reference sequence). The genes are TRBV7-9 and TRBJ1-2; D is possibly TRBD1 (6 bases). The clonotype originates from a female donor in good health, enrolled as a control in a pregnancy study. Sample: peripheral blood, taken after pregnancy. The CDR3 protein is CASSAYRDGYTF. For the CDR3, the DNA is TGTGCCAGCAGCGCATACAGGGATGGCTACACCTTC. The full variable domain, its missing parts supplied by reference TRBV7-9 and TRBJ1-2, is DTGVSQNPRHKITKRGQNVTFRCDPISEHNRLYWYRQTLGQGPEFLTYFQNEAQLEKSRLLSDRFSAERPKGSFSTLEIQRTEQGDSAMYLCASSAYRDGYTFGSGTRLTVV.